Listed below are T cell receptor beta chains from one sample, sequenced in a study of T-cell memory formation after mild COVID-19. TCRdb redid the calling of the 5' RACE reads with MiXCR, one entry per CDR3 protein. The data contain around 340,000 distinct CDR3 sequences, approximately 21% of them singletons. Material: PBMCs or a T cell subset sorted from them (not recorded which). Receptors originate from an adult woman who had mild COVID-19 (a few samples of this study predate the infection). Cell type and time point are not known. Both conserved end residues are part of each CDR3. D genes are given only for firm matches. Size tells how often a clone was seen (once, few, many) or the class of an expanded clone, and some rows leave it out.

clone_size: -; cdr3_length: 13; d_call: -; j_call: TRBJ1-6; v_call: TRBV12-3/TRBV12-4; cdr3_nt: TGTGCCAGCAGTTTAGTGGCTAATTCACCCCTCCACTTT; cdr3_aa: CASSLVANSPLHF
clone_size: few; cdr3_length: 14; d_call: -; j_call: TRBJ2-3; v_call: TRBV5-1; cdr3_nt: TGCGCCAGCGAGCAGGGGTACGGCACAGATACGCAGTATTTT; cdr3_aa: CASEQGYGTDTQYF
clone_size: -; cdr3_length: 13; d_call: -; j_call: TRBJ2-7; v_call: TRBV10-3; cdr3_nt: TGTGCCATCAGTGAGTCGAACAGGAACGAGCAGTACTTC; cdr3_aa: CAISESNRNEQYF
clone_size: few; cdr3_length: 17; d_call: -; j_call: TRBJ1-5; v_call: TRBV7-8; cdr3_nt: TGTGCCAGCAGCTACAGACACTACAGGGAGGGCCGGGGGCCCCAGCATTTT; cdr3_aa: CASSYRHYREGRGPQHF
clone_size: -; cdr3_length: 15; d_call: -; j_call: TRBJ2-3; v_call: TRBV3-1; cdr3_nt: TGTGCCAGCAAAAGGAGAGGGGACTCGGGAGATACGCAGTATTTT; cdr3_aa: CASKRRGDSGDTQYF
clone_size: few; cdr3_length: 12; d_call: TRBD1; j_call: TRBJ1-2; v_call: TRBV12-3/TRBV12-4; cdr3_nt: TGTGCCAGCACCCGACAGGGAAATGGCTACACCTTC; cdr3_aa: CASTRQGNGYTF
clone_size: -; cdr3_length: 14; d_call: TRBD2; j_call: TRBJ2-7; v_call: TRBV11-3; cdr3_nt: TGTGCCAGCAGCTCGGGAGGGGGGCACTACGAGCAGTACTTC; cdr3_aa: CASSSGGGHYEQYF
clone_size: -; cdr3_length: 15; d_call: TRBD1; j_call: TRBJ1-2; v_call: TRBV4-1; cdr3_nt: TGCGCCAGCAGCCAAGAGATGACAGGGAACTATGGCTACACCTTC; cdr3_aa: CASSQEMTGNYGYTF
clone_size: -; cdr3_length: 15; d_call: -; j_call: TRBJ2-2; v_call: TRBV9; cdr3_nt: TGTGCCAGCAGCCCCCGTGGGGTGAGCACCGGGGAGCTGTTTTTT; cdr3_aa: CASSPRGVSTGELFF
clone_size: few; cdr3_length: 12; d_call: -; j_call: TRBJ2-1; v_call: TRBV29-1; cdr3_nt: TGCAGCGTTGAAAGTAGCCCGGACAAGGAGTTCTTC; cdr3_aa: CSVESSPDKEFF
clone_size: -; cdr3_length: 16; d_call: -; j_call: TRBJ1-5; v_call: TRBV5-6; cdr3_nt: TGTGCCAGCTCCTCTCTCGGGGAACTTAGCAATCAGCCCCAGCATTTT; cdr3_aa: CASSSLGELSNQPQHF
clone_size: -; cdr3_length: 15; d_call: -; j_call: TRBJ2-3; v_call: TRBV4-2; cdr3_nt: TGTGCCAGCAGCCAAGATTTGGTAGCGGCAGATACGCAGTATTTT; cdr3_aa: CASSQDLVAADTQYF
clone_size: -; cdr3_length: 14; d_call: -; j_call: TRBJ2-7; v_call: TRBV7-2; cdr3_nt: TGTGCCAGCAGCCATCAGCTAAGCTCCTACGAGCAGTACTTC; cdr3_aa: CASSHQLSSYEQYF
clone_size: -; cdr3_length: 15; d_call: -; j_call: TRBJ2-1; v_call: TRBV24-1; cdr3_nt: TGTGCCACCAGTGACCCGAAGGGCGGAAACAATGAGCAGTTCTTC; cdr3_aa: CATSDPKGGNNEQFF
clone_size: few; cdr3_length: 17; d_call: TRBD1; j_call: TRBJ2-3; v_call: TRBV7-6; cdr3_nt: TGTGCCAGCAGCTTACCGTACAGGGGGCGAATGGCAGATACGCAGTATTTT; cdr3_aa: CASSLPYRGRMADTQYF
clone_size: few; cdr3_length: 16; d_call: -; j_call: TRBJ2-3; v_call: TRBV24-1; cdr3_nt: TGTGCCACCAGTGGGACTCTAGGGGCCGGCACAGATACGCAGTATTTT; cdr3_aa: CATSGTLGAGTDTQYF
clone_size: -; cdr3_length: 15; d_call: TRBD2; j_call: TRBJ2-5; v_call: TRBV18; cdr3_nt: TGTGCCAGCTCCGTCGGTCCGGGGGGCCAAGAGACCCAGTACTTC; cdr3_aa: CASSVGPGGQETQYF
clone_size: many; cdr3_length: 14; d_call: -; j_call: TRBJ2-3; v_call: TRBV9; cdr3_nt: TGTGCCAGCAGCGTAGGACTATTGGCAGATACGCAGTATTTT; cdr3_aa: CASSVGLLADTQYF
clone_size: -; cdr3_length: 21; d_call: -; j_call: TRBJ2-3; v_call: TRBV20-1; cdr3_nt: TGCAGTGCTACCAGGGGAGGGGAAGCGTGGTCCAACAGCCGGAGCACAGATACGCAGTATTTT; cdr3_aa: CSATRGGEAWSNSRSTDTQYF
clone_size: -; cdr3_length: 15; d_call: TRBD1; j_call: TRBJ2-3; v_call: TRBV5-1; cdr3_nt: TGCGCCAGCAGCTTGGGGGACAGGGCAACAGATACGCAGTATTTT; cdr3_aa: CASSLGDRATDTQYF
clone_size: many; cdr3_length: 15; d_call: -; j_call: TRBJ2-2; v_call: TRBV4-3; cdr3_nt: TGCGCCAGCTCACCGGGACACGCAAACACCGGGGAGCTGTTTTTT; cdr3_aa: CASSPGHANTGELFF
clone_size: -; cdr3_length: 15; d_call: -; j_call: TRBJ2-2; v_call: TRBV2; cdr3_nt: TGTGCCAGCAGTGAATTCCTGCGAGGAACCGGGGAGCTGTTTTTT; cdr3_aa: CASSEFLRGTGELFF
clone_size: few; cdr3_length: 15; d_call: -; j_call: TRBJ1-5; v_call: TRBV30; cdr3_nt: TGTGCCTGGAGTCTAGGGACACCGAGCAATCAGCCCCAGCATTTT; cdr3_aa: CAWSLGTPSNQPQHF
clone_size: -; cdr3_length: 17; d_call: -; j_call: TRBJ2-1; v_call: TRBV6-2/TRBV6-3; cdr3_nt: TGTGCCAGCAGTAACCCAGCTCAACTAGTCCCATACAATGAGCAGTTCTTC; cdr3_aa: CASSNPAQLVPYNEQFF
clone_size: -; cdr3_length: 15; d_call: -; j_call: TRBJ1-1; v_call: TRBV7-3; cdr3_nt: TGTGCCAGCAGCCAAACCGACATCTCGAGCACTGAAGCTTTCTTT; cdr3_aa: CASSQTDISSTEAFF
clone_size: few; cdr3_length: 13; d_call: -; j_call: TRBJ2-5; v_call: TRBV7-3; cdr3_nt: TGTGCCAGCAGCCCCACGACCCAAGAGACCCAGTACTTC; cdr3_aa: CASSPTTQETQYF
clone_size: -; cdr3_length: 13; d_call: TRBD1; j_call: TRBJ2-7; v_call: TRBV2; cdr3_nt: TGTGCCAGCACGGTCCAGACAGGGGGCGAGCAGTACTTC; cdr3_aa: CASTVQTGGEQYF
clone_size: few; cdr3_length: 16; d_call: -; j_call: TRBJ2-7; v_call: TRBV4-1; cdr3_nt: TGCGCCAGCAGCCAAGCGATCTCACCGAGCTCCTACGAGCAGTACTTC; cdr3_aa: CASSQAISPSSYEQYF
clone_size: -; cdr3_length: 14; d_call: TRBD1; j_call: TRBJ1-1; v_call: TRBV30; cdr3_nt: TGTGCCTGGAGTGTATGGACAGGGGGTACTGAAGCTTTCTTT; cdr3_aa: CAWSVWTGGTEAFF
clone_size: -; cdr3_length: 14; d_call: -; j_call: TRBJ2-7; v_call: TRBV6-2/TRBV6-3; cdr3_nt: TGTGCCAGCACCCAAATGGGCAGCTCCTACGAGCAGTACTTC; cdr3_aa: CASTQMGSSYEQYF
clone_size: -; cdr3_length: 19; d_call: -; j_call: TRBJ2-3; v_call: TRBV7-8; cdr3_nt: TGTGCCAGCAGCCCACCCTGGGGTCTGAAAATTCCTCGCACAGATACGCAGTATTTT; cdr3_aa: CASSPPWGLKIPRTDTQYF
clone_size: -; cdr3_length: 17; d_call: -; j_call: TRBJ2-1; v_call: TRBV24-1; cdr3_nt: TGTGCCACCAGTGCCAAAGAGAGGGGCCGCTCCTACAATGAGCAGTTCTTC; cdr3_aa: CATSAKERGRSYNEQFF
clone_size: -; cdr3_length: 15; d_call: TRBD1; j_call: TRBJ2-5; v_call: TRBV5-6; cdr3_nt: TGTGCCAGCAGCGGCTGGACAGGGGTGAGAGAGACCCAGTACTTC; cdr3_aa: CASSGWTGVRETQYF
clone_size: many; cdr3_length: 13; d_call: -; j_call: TRBJ1-1; v_call: TRBV7-9; cdr3_nt: TGTGCCAGCAGCTTGTCGGGGAACACTGAAGCTTTCTTT; cdr3_aa: CASSLSGNTEAFF
clone_size: -; cdr3_length: 13; d_call: -; j_call: TRBJ1-5; v_call: TRBV27; cdr3_nt: TGTGCCAGCAGTTGGGACGGCAATCAGCCCCAGCATTTT; cdr3_aa: CASSWDGNQPQHF
clone_size: -; cdr3_length: 15; d_call: -; j_call: TRBJ2-7; v_call: TRBV27; cdr3_nt: TGTGCCAGCAGTCCACCGGGACGGGGGACCTACGAGCAGTACTTC; cdr3_aa: CASSPPGRGTYEQYF
clone_size: few; cdr3_length: 12; d_call: -; j_call: TRBJ1-4; v_call: TRBV4-1; cdr3_nt: TGCGCCAGCAGCTTACATAGGGAAAAACTGTTTTTT; cdr3_aa: CASSLHREKLFF
clone_size: -; cdr3_length: 11; d_call: -; j_call: TRBJ2-7; v_call: TRBV10-3; cdr3_nt: TGTGCCATCAGTGCCGGCTACGAGCAGTACTTC; cdr3_aa: CAISAGYEQYF
clone_size: -; cdr3_length: 18; d_call: TRBD1; j_call: TRBJ2-2; v_call: TRBV6-2/TRBV6-3; cdr3_nt: TGTGCCAGCAGTTACGCCCTCAGGACAGGACCGAACACCGGGGAGCTGTTTTTT; cdr3_aa: CASSYALRTGPNTGELFF
clone_size: -; cdr3_length: 14; d_call: -; j_call: TRBJ1-1; v_call: TRBV4-2; cdr3_nt: TGTGCCAGCAGCCTGTGGGGCGCGAACACTGAAGCTTTCTTT; cdr3_aa: CASSLWGANTEAFF